This T cell receptor beta chain appears in the sequencing data of a study of blood T cell repertoires in COVID-19. Germline loops: CDR1 SGHRS, CDR2 YFSETQ. The CDR3 sequence is 15 residues long. Deletions cut 0 bases from V and 6 bases from J, with 13 bases between. TCRdb keeps only in-frame clones here, not all; method: immunoSEQ multiplex PCR. Of about 200,000 clones listed, around 79% were seen once; the top ten hold almost 6%. In this sample, this clone turned up once. Sample: peripheral blood. The chain couples TRBV5-1 to TRBJ2-1; perhaps TRBD2 as D (5 bases). The sequence came from a woman aged 40-49 years with COVID-19, enrolled during active disease. CDR3 nucleotides: TGCGCCAGCAGCTTGGTGGCAGGTGGAGGCAATGAGCAGTTCTTC. Its translation is CASSLVAGGGNEQFF.